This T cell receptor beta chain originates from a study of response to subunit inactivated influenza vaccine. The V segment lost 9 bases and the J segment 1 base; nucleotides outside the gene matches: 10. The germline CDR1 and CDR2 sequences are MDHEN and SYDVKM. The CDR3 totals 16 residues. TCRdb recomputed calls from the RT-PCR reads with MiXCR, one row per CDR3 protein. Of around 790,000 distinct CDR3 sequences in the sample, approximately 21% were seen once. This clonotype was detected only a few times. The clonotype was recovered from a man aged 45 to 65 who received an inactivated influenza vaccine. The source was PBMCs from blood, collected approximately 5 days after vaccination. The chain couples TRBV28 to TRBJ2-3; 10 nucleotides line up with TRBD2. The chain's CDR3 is CARNSGLAACTDTQYF. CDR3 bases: TGTGCCAGGAACTCCGGACTAGCGGCTTGCACAGATACGCAGTATTTT.